The sequence of this T cell receptor beta chain was determined in a study of Graves' ophthalmopathy and Graves' hyperthyroidism. Overall study context: Peripheral blood (taken before any treatment) was collected at initial diagnosis. Study conclusions and caveats: Most thyroid clonotypes expanded beyond 0.001 frequency were also found in blood.

Amplification of the TCR beta CDR3 regions used RNA transcripts (as template). After a first-round RT-PCR with HTBI primers, a second-round multiplex PCR was run. TCRdb recomputed calls from the multiplex PCR reads with MiXCR, one row per CDR3 protein. Among approximately 700,000 distinct CDR3 sequences, 35% to 50% were seen once, and the ten largest hold around 40%. The sample holds a few counts of this clonotype. Its matching antigen is unknown. Patients were excluded if they had other autoimmune diseases or uncontrolled infections, and likewise if pregnancy or lactation applied. This clonotype was sampled from an adult man with Graves' ophthalmopathy. The material sequenced was peripheral blood.

In nucleotides, the CDR3 is TGTGCCAGCAGCATCGCCGGGACAGGGGGGGGCGAGCAGTACTTC. Protein sequence: CASSIAGTGGGEQYF. V usage is TRBV7-9 and J usage is TRBJ2-7, with 11 nucleotides matching TRBD1. Germline CDR1 is SEHNR and CDR2 is FQNEAQ (reference sequence). The CDR3 is made up of 15 amino acids. With 5 bases clipped from V and 6 bases from J, the junction kept 9 bases outside the gene matches.